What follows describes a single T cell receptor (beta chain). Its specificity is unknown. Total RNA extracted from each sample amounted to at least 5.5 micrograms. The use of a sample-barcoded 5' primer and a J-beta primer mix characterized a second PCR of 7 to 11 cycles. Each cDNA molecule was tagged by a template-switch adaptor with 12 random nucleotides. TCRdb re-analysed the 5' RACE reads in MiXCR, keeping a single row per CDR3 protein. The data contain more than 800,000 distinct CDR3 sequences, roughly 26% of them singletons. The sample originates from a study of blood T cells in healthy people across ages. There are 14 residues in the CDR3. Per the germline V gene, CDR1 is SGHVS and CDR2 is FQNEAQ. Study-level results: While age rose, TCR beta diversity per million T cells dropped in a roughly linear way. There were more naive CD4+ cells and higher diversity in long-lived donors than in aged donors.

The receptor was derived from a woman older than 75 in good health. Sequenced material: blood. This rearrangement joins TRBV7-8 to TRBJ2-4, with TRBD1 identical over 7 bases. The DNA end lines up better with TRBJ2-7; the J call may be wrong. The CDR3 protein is CASSLTGIAYEQYF. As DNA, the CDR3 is TGTGCCAGCAGCTTGACAGGGATAGCCTACGAGCAGTACTTC.